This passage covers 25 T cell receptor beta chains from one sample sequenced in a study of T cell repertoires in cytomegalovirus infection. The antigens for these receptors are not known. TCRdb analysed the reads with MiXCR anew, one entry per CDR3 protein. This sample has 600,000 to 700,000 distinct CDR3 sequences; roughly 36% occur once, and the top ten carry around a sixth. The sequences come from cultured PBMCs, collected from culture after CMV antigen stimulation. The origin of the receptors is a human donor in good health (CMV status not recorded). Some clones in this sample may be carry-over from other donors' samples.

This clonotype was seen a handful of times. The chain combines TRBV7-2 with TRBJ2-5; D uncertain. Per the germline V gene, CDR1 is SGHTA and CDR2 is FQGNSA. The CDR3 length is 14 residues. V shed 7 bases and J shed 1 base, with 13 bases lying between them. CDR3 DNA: TGTGCCAGCACCAACGGTGGTCCCCAAGAGACCCAGTACTTC. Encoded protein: CASTNGGPQETQYF.

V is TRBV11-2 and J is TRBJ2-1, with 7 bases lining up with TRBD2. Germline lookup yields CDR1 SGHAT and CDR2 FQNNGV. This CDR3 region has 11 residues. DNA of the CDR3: TGTGCTTCGACTAGCACCGAGAGGGAGTTCTTC. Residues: CASTSTEREFF.

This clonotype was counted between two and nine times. CDR3 nucleotide sequence: TGTGCCAGCAGTGTTCACAGGGCTCTGGGGAATCAGCCCCAGCATTTT. Translating gives CASSVHRALGNQPQHF. The chain combines TRBV6-1 with TRBJ1-5; TRBD1 might be the D (6 bases). The length of the CDR3 is 16 residues. Trimming took 4 bases from V and 4 from J, leaving 17 bases between them. Germline CDR1 MNHNS, CDR2 SASEGT.

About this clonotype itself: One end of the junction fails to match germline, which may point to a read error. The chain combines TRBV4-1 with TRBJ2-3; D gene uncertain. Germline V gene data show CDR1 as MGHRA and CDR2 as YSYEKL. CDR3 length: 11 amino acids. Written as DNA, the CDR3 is TGTGCCAGCGCGGACGGAGATACGCAGTATTTT. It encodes CASADGDTQYF.

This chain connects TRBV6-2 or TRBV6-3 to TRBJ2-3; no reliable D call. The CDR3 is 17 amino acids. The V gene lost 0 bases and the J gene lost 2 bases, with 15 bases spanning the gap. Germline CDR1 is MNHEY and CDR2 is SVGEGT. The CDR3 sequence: CASSYSSQPLYTDTQYF. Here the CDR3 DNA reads TGTGCCAGCAGTTACTCGTCACAGCCTCTTTACACAGATACGCAGTATTTT.

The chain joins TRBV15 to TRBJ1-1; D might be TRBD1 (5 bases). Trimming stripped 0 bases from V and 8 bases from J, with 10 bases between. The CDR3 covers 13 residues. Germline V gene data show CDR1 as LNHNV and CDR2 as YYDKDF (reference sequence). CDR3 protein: CATSRDLGVEAFF. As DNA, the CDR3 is TGTGCCACCAGCAGAGATTTAGGGGTGGAAGCTTTCTTT.

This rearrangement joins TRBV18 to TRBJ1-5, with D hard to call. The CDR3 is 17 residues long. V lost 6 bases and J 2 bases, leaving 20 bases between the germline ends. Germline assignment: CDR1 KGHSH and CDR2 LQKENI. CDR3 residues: CASSSHGSALGNQPQHF. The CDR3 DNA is TGTGCCAGCTCCTCCCACGGCAGTGCCCTCGGCAATCAGCCCCAGCATTTT.

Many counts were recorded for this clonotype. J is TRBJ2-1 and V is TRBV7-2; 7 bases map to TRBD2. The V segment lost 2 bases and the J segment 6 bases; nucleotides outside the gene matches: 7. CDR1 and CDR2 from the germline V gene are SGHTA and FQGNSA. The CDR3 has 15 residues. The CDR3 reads CASSLWGRAINEQFF. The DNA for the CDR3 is TGTGCCAGCAGCTTATGGGGGAGGGCCATCAATGAGCAGTTCTTC.

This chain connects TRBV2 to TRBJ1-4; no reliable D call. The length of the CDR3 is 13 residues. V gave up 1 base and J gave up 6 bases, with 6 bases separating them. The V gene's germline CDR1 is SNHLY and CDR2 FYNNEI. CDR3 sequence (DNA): TGTGCCAGCAGTGAAGTGGGATATGAAAAACTGTTTTTT. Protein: CASSEVGYEKLFF.

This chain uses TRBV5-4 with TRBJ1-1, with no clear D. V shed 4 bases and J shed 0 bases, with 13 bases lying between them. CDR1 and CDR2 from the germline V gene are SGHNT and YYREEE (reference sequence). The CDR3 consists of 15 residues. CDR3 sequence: CASSEPQAMNTEAFF. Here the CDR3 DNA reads TGTGCCAGCAGCGAGCCACAAGCCATGAACACTGAAGCTTTCTTT.

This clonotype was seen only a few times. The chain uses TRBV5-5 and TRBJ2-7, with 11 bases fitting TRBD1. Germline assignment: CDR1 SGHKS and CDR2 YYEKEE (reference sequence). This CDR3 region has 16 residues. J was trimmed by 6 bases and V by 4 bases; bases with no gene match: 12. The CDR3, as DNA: TGTGCCAGCAGCCCCCAGGTGGGACAGGGGGGCGTCGAGCAGTACTTC. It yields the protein CASSPQVGQGGVEQYF.

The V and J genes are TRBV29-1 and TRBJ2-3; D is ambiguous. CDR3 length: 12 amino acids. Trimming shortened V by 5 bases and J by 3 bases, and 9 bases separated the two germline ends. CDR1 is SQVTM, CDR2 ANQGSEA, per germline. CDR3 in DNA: TGCAGCGTTCGTGTCCAAACAGATACGCAGTATTTT. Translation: CSVRVQTDTQYF.

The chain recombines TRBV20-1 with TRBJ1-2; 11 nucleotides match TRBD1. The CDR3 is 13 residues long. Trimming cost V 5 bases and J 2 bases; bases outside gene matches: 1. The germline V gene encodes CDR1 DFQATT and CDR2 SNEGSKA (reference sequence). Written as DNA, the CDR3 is TGCAGTGCTGGACAGGGGGCCAACTATGGCTACACCTTC. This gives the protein CSAGQGANYGYTF.

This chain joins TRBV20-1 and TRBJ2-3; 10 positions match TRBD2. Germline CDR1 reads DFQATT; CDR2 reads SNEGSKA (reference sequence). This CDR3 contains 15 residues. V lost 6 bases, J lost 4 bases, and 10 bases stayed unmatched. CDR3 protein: CSAHDASGGSDTQYF. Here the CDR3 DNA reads TGCAGTGCGCACGATGCTAGCGGGGGATCAGATACGCAGTATTTT.

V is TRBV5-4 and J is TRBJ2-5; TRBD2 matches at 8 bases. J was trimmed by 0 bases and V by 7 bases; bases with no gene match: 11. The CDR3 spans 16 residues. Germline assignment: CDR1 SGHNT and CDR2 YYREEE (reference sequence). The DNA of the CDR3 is TGTGCCAGCCACGATTTGGGCGGGGGGTACCAAGAGACCCAGTACTTC. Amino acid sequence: CASHDLGGGYQETQYF.

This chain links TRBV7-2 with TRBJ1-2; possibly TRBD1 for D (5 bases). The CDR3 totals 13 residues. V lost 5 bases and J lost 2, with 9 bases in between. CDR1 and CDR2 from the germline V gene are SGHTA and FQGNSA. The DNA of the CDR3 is TGTGCCAGCAGCCCAGGGAAAAACTATGGCTACACCTTC. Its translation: CASSPGKNYGYTF.

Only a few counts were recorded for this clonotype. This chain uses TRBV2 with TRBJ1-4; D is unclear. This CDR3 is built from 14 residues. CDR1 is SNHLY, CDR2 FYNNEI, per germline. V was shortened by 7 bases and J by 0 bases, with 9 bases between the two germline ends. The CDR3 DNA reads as TGTGCCAGCAAAAGGGTTGCAACTAATGAAAAACTGTTTTTT. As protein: CASKRVATNEKLFF.

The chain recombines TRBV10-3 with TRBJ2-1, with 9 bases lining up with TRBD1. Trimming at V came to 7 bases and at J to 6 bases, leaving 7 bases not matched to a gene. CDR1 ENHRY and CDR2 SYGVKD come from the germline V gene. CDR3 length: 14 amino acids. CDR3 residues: CAIKQGQGFNEQFF. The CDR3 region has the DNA TGTGCCATCAAGCAGGGACAGGGTTTCAATGAGCAGTTCTTC.

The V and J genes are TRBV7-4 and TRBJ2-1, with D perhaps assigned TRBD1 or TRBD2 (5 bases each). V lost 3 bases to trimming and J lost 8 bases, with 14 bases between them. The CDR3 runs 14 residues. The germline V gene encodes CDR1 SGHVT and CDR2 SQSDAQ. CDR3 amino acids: CASSFTEGWYEQFF. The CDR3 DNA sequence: TGTGCCAGCAGCTTTACAGAGGGGTGGTATGAGCAGTTCTTC. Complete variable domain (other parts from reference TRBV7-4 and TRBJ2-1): GAGVSQSPRYKVAKRGRDVALRCDSISGHVTLYWYRQTLGQGSEVLTYSQSDAQRDKSGRPSGRFSAERPERSVSTLKIQRTEQGDSAVYLCASSFTEGWYEQFFGPGTRLTVL.

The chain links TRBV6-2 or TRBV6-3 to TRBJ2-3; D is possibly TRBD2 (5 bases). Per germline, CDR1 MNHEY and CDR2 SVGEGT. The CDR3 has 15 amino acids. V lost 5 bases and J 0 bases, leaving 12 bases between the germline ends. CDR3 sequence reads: CASSEQAVSTDTQYF. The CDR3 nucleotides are TGTGCCAGCAGTGAACAAGCGGTTAGCACAGATACGCAGTATTTT.

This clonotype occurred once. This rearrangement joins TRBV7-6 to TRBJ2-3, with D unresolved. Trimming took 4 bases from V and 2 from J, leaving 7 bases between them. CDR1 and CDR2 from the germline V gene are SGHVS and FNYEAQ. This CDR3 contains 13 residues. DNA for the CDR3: TGTGCCAGCAGCTCCTACATCACAGATACGCAGTATTTT. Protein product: CASSSYITDTQYF.

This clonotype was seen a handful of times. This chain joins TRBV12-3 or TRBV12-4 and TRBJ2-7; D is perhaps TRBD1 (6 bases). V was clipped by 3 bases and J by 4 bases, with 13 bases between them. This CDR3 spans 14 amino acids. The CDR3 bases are TGTGCCAGCAGTTTCGCACAGGGTGGGTACGAGCAGTACTTC. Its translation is CASSFAQGGYEQYF.

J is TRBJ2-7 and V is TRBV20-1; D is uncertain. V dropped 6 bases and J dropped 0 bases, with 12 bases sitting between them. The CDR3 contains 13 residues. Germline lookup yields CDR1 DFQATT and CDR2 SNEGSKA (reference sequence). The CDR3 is CSARLGNSYEQYF. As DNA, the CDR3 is TGCAGTGCCCGGTTGGGGAACTCCTACGAGCAGTACTTC.

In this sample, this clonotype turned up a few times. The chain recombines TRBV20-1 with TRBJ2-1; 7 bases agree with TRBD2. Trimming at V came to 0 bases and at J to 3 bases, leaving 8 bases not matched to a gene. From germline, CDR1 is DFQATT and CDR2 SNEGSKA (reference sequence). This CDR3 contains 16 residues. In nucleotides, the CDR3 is TGCAGTGCTAGAGAGTCTAGCGGAGGATACTACAATGAGCAGTTCTTC. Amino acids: CSARESSGGYYNEQFF.

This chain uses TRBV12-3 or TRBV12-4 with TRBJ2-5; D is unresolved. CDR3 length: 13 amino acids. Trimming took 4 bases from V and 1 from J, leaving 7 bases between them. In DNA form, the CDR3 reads TGTGCCAGCAGTTACCCCAGCCAAGAGACCCAGTACTTC. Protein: CASSYPSQETQYF.